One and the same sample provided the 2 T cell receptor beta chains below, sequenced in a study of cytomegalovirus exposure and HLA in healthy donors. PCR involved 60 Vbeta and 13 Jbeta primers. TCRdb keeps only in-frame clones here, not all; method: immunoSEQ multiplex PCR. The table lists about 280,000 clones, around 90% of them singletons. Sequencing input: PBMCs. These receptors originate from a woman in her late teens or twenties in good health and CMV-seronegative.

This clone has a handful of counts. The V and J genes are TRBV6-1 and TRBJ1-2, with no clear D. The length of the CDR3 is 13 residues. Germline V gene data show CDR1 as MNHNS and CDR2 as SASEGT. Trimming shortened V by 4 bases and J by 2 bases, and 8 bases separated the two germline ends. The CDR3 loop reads CASSVAGNYGYTF. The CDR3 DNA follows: TGTGCCAGCAGTGTGGCAGGAAACTATGGCTACACCTTC.

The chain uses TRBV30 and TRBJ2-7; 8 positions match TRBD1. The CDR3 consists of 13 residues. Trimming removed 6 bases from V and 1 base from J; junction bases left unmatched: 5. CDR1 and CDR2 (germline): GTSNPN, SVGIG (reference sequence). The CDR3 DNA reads TGTGCCTGTGACAGGGGATTTTCCTACGAGCAGTACTTC. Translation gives CACDRGFSYEQYF. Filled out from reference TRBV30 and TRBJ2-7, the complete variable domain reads SQTIHQWPATLVQPVGSPLSLECTVEGTSNPNLYWYRQAAGRGLQLLFYSVGIGQISSEVPQNLSASRPQDRQFILSSKKLLLSDSGFYLCACDRGFSYEQYFGPGTRLTVT.